Reported below is one T cell receptor (beta chain). It was with 60 Vbeta and 13 Jbeta primers that the PCR ran. Method: immunoSEQ multiplex PCR; TCRdb's copy keeps in-frame clones and lacks some. The record lists around 100,000 clones, of which the ten most abundant hold 0.5% to 0.7%. All the people who gave samples were healthy bone marrow donors. This CDR3 region has 13 residues. V shed 7 bases and J shed 4 bases, with 8 bases lying between them. Germline CDR1 is MNHNS and CDR2 is SASEGT. The data were obtained in a study of cytomegalovirus exposure and HLA in healthy donors. The clonotype was recovered from a man in his fifties or sixties in good health and CMV-seronegative. Input material: PBMCs. The genes are TRBV6-1 and TRBJ1-6; TRBD1 is a possible D gene (5 bases). CDR3 sequence: CASMTDYNSPLHF. The CDR3 DNA follows: TGTGCCAGCATGACAGATTATAATTCACCCCTCCACTTT.